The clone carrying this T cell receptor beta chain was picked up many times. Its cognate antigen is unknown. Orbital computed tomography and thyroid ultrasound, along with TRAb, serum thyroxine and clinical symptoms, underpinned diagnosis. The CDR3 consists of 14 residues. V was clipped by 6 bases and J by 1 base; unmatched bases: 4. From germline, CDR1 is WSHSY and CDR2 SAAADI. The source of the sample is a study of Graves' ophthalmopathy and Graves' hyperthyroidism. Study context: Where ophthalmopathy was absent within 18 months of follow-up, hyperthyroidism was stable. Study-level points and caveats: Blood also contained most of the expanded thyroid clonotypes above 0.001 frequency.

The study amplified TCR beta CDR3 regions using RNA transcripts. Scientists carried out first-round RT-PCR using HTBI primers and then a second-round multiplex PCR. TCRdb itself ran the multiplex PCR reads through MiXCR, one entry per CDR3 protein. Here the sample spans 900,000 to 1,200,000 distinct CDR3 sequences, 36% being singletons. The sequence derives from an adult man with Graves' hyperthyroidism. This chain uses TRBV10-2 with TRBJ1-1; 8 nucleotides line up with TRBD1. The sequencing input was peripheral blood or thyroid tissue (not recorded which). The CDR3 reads CASSPDRENTEAFF. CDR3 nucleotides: TGCGCCAGCAGCCCGGACAGGGAGAACACTGAAGCTTTCTTT.